The clone carrying this T cell receptor (beta chain) came up once. The sample belongs to a study of shared clonotypes between healthy human individuals. Only in-frame clones appear in the TCRdb table, and some are missing; sequencing was by immunoSEQ multiplex PCR. This sample yields around 2.5 million clones, of which 93% are seen a single time; more than 0.35% belongs to the top ten. V lost 6 bases to trimming and J lost 4 bases; unmatched junction nucleotides: 8. The germline gives CDR1 MGHDK, CDR2 SYGVNS. This CDR3 is built from 14 residues. The TCR originated in a man aged 18 to 30 in good health. Some clones in this sample may be carry-over from other donors' samples. This chain connects TRBV25-1 to TRBJ2-5; 7 bases line up with TRBD2. The sequenced sample consisted of naive CD4+ T cells from PBMCs. Noted subset: CD45RA+ positively selected. In DNA form, the CDR3 reads TGTGCCAGCAGGCGGCGGGAGCCCCCAGAGACCCAGTACTTC. Translation gives CASRRREPPETQYF.